This T cell receptor (beta chain) comes out of a study of shared clonotypes between healthy human individuals. Whole-study context: The people who gave samples were two women and a few men aged 18 to 49. General study results and limits: Relative to memory subsets, naive subsets generally showed larger estimated richness.

With respect to this clone: Its antigen is currently unknown. Other DNA sequences from this sample encode an identical CDR3 as well.

The repertoire was sequenced with immunoSEQ multiplex PCR; TCRdb's copy has only in-frame clones and lacks some. The sample holds approximately 940,000 clones, less than 85% seen once. This CDR3 region has 12 residues. V was pared by 5 bases and J by 0 bases, with 3 bases between. Germline assignment: CDR1 SGHTA and CDR2 FQGNSA. V gene TRBV7-2 combines with J gene TRBJ2-3; unclear D gene. This TCR was recovered from a man between 18 and 35 years old in good health. Material for sequencing was memory CD4+ T cells sorted from blood. Subset meaning: CD45RA-negative fraction. The CDR3 DNA is TGTGCCAGCAGCCCGAGCACAGATACGCAGTATTTT. Amino acids: CASSPSTDTQYF.